What follows are 5 T cell receptor beta chains derived from one specimen sequenced in a study of control samples from healthy donors and cancer patients. Only in-frame clones appear in the TCRdb table, and some are missing; sequencing was by immunoSEQ multiplex PCR. The sample lists some 130,000 clones, roughly 90% occurring once. The sample consisted of blood. The receptors shown here come from a man in his forties in good health.

The chain recombines TRBV19 with TRBJ1-6; 8 bases are shared with TRBD1. Germline CDR1 LNHDA, CDR2 SQIVND (reference sequence). The CDR3 has 16 residues. The V and J ends lost 6 bases and 9 bases, in that order; junction bases with no gene match: 13. CDR3 in DNA: TGTGCCAGTAGCCGGATACGAGGACAGGGTGGTTCACCCCTCCACTTT. Protein: CASSRIRGQGGSPLHF. Together with reference TRBV19 and TRBJ1-6, the CDR3 gives the full variable domain: DGGITQSPKYLFRKEGQNVTLSCEQNLNHDAMYWYRQDPGQGLRLIYYSQIVNDFQKGDIAEGYSVSREKKESFPLTVTSAQKNPTAFYLCASSRIRGQGGSPLHFGNGTRLTVT.

The chain combines TRBV18 with TRBJ1-1; possible D gene TRBD1, 6 bases. CDR3 length: 15 residues. The V end lost 3 bases, the J end lost 0 bases, and 11 bases lay between the germline ends. CDR1 is KGHSH and CDR2 is LQKENI in the germline V gene. The chain's CDR3 is CASSPQGQMNTEAFF. CDR3 DNA sequence: TGTGCCAGCTCACCTCAGGGGCAGATGAACACTGAAGCTTTCTTT.

The rearrangement links TRBV30 to TRBJ1-4; no reliable D call. Per germline, CDR1 GTSNPN and CDR2 SVGIG (reference sequence). V lost 3 bases and J lost 4, with 12 bases in between. The CDR3 is 14 residues long. CDR3: CAWRGNGINEKLFF. CDR3 nucleotides: TGTGCCTGGAGGGGTAACGGGATTAATGAAAAACTGTTTTTT. Supplemented by reference TRBV30 and TRBJ1-4, the full variable domain reads SQTIHQWPATLVQPVGSPLSLECTVEGTSNPNLYWYRQAAGRGLQLLFYSVGIGQISSEVPQNLSASRPQDRQFILSSKKLLLSDSGFYLCAWRGNGINEKLFFGSGTQLSVL.

The chain has TRBV19 and TRBJ1-2; TRBD1 is a possible D gene (5 bases). The germline V gene encodes CDR1 LNHDA and CDR2 SQIVND (reference sequence). CDR3 length equals 16 residues. Trimming pared 0 bases from V and 6 bases from J, leaving 17 bases between. DNA for the CDR3: TGTGCCAGTAGTATAGATCTCGGCAGGGTCATTAATGGCTACACCTTC. Translating gives CASSIDLGRVINGYTF. Filled out from reference TRBV19 and TRBJ1-2, the complete variable domain reads DGGITQSPKYLFRKEGQNVTLSCEQNLNHDAMYWYRQDPGQGLRLIYYSQIVNDFQKGDIAEGYSVSREKKESFPLTVTSAQKNPTAFYLCASSIDLGRVINGYTFGSGTRLTVV.

The table lists this clone with a count of one. The gene calls are TRBV7-2 and TRBJ1-1; a weak D match, TRBD1 (5 bases). V lost 1 base, J lost 3 bases, and 9 bases lay in between. CDR3 length: 14 amino acids. The V gene's germline CDR1 is SGHTA and CDR2 FQGNSA. The CDR3 here is CASSLGGGYTEAFF. The CDR3 DNA sequence: TGTGCCAGCAGCTTAGGTGGGGGTTACACTGAAGCTTTCTTT.